This T cell receptor (beta chain) was found in a study of blood T cells in healthy people across ages. Study-wide points: As naive T cell percentage varied, TCR beta diversity correlated strongly with it. The fall in TCR beta diversity per million T cells was roughly linear with age.

Points on this clonotype: The antigen is unknown.

Combining a sample-barcoded 5' primer with a J-beta primer mix, a second PCR ran for about 7 to 12 cycles. TCRdb re-called the 5' RACE reads through MiXCR, storing one row per CDR3 protein. Altogether over 1,300,000 distinct CDR3 sequences are present, 55% to 75% being singletons, with the ten largest covering roughly 7%. This receptor was obtained from a man aged 18 to 29 in good health. The sequenced sample consisted of blood.

The CDR3, as DNA: TGCGCCAGCAGCCAAGATCGGGGCAGTTTAACGGAAGCTTTCTTT. Protein: CASSQDRGSLTEAFF. This chain links TRBV4-1 with TRBJ1-1, with D maybe TRBD1 (5 bases). The CDR3 covers 15 residues. V was trimmed by 0 bases and J by 8 bases, leaving 16 bases between them. CDR1 MGHRA and CDR2 YSYEKL come from the germline V gene.